This TCR beta chain is drawn from a study of cytomegalovirus exposure and HLA in healthy donors. Overall study: A prior analysis found roughly 100 million unique TCR beta sequences from roughly 180 million T cells. HLA-typed donors contributed 65 million to 95 million unique TCRs, which were held in an early data release. Study-wide results and limits: Earlier analysis yielded a pattern in which most TCR beta V segments were productive about 90% or about 30% of the time.

CDR1 and CDR2 (germline): SGHAT, FQNNGV. Losses at the gene ends were 6 bases for V and 8 bases for J; bases not matched to a gene: 7. The CDR3 extends over 15 amino acids. Amplification used 60 Vbeta primers and 13 Jbeta primers. Repertoires were generated with immunoSEQ multiplex PCR, while TCRdb's copy carries only in-frame clones and drops some. The repertoire holds around 150,000 clones, with around 77% as singletons. On this clone: Its matching antigen is unknown.

The sequenced material came from PBMCs. The receptor's source is a man aged 60-69 years in good health and CMV-seronegative. The chain joins TRBV11-2 to TRBJ1-6; 10 bases match TRBD1. The CDR3: CASRITGTGDSPLHF. DNA of the CDR3: TGTGCCAGCAGAATAACCGGGACAGGGGATTCACCCCTCCACTTT.